This TCR beta chain was identified in a study of cytomegalovirus exposure and HLA in healthy donors. Study summary: The same platform as the 500 to 700 first-cohort repertoires was used for the 120 validation repertoires, a later analysis reported.

The data were produced by immunoSEQ multiplex PCR, yet TCRdb's version contains in-frame clones alone and is incomplete. The sample carries tens of thousands of clones, more than 85% recorded once. The CDR3 totals 15 residues. Trimming left V 2 bases short and J 2 bases short, with 11 bases between. Looked up from germline, CDR1 is SGHRS and CDR2 is YFSETQ. The TCR was taken from a woman aged 25 to 39 in good health and CMV-seronegative. Sequenced sample: PBMCs. This chain links TRBV5-1 with TRBJ2-1, with D possibly being TRBD2 (5 bases). The CDR3 spells CASSLFRGTYNEQFF. CDR3 nucleotides: TGCGCCAGCAGCTTATTCCGGGGTACCTACAATGAGCAGTTCTTC.